Sequencing of this T cell receptor (beta chain) was carried out in a study of CD8 T cells in ankylosing spondylitis. Findings of the study overall: Reportedly, matched ankylosing spondylitis synovial fluid was significantly enriched for disease-linked clones.

TCRdb recomputed calls from the 5' RACE reads with MiXCR, one row per CDR3 protein. The table lists 350,000 to 450,000 distinct CDR3 sequences, roughly 20% of them singletons. With respect to this clonotype: Its antigen is unidentified.

The CDR3 has 11 residues. CDR1 and CDR2 (germline): SGHKS, YYEKEE (reference sequence). Deletions cut 3 bases from V and 8 bases from J, with 6 bases between. This chain joins TRBV5-5 and TRBJ2-1; D not certain. The sequence was obtained from a male donor with ankylosing spondylitis or in good health (not recorded which). What was sequenced was blood, either unsorted or a sorted T cell fraction (not recorded which). The CDR3 nucleotides read TGTGCCAGCAGCTGGATGGATGAGCAGTTCTTC. Amino acid sequence: CASSWMDEQFF.